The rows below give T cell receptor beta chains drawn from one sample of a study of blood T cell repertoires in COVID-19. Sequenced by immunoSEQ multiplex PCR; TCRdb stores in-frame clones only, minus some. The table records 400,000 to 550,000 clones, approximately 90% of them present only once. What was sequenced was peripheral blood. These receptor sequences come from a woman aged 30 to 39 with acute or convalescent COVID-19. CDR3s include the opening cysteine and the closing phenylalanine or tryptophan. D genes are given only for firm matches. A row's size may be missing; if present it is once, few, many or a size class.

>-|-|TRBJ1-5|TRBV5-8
TGTGCCAGCAGCCCCGGGCCCCAGCATTTT
CASSPGPQHF
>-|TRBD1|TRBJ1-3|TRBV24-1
TGTGCCACCAGTGATAGCAGGGGGCCTGGAAACACCATATATTTT
CATSDSRGPGNTIYF
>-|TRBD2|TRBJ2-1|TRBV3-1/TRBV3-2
TGTGCCAGCAGCCAAGACGCGGGGGGGCTTTACAATGAGCAGTTCTTC
CASSQDAGGLYNEQFF
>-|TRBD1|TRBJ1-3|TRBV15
TGTGCCACCAGCAGAGATCCCGGCAGGGGGCCCAACACCATATATTTT
CATSRDPGRGPNTIYF
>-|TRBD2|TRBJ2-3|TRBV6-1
TGTGCCAGCAGTGGGACTAGCGGGGAGGGCACAGATACGCAGTATTTT
CASSGTSGEGTDTQYF
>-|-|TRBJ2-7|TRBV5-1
TGCGCCAGCAGCCCCCACCAGGGCTTGAGCTCCTACGAGCAGTACTTC
CASSPHQGLSSYEQYF
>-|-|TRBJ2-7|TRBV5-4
TGTGCCAGCAGCACCGAGAGCCCCTACGAGCAGTACTTC
CASSTESPYEQYF
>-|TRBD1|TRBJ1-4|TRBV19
TGTGCCAGTAGTATCTATGGAGGGGGCGAGCATAATGAAAAACTGTTTTTT
CASSIYGGGEHNEKLFF
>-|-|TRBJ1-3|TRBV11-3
TGTGCCAGCAGCCTCGGGGGGGACACCATATATTTT
CASSLGGDTIYF
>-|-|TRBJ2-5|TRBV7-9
TGTGCCAGCAGCTCCCCAGCGGAAGCAGAAGAGACCCAGTACTTC
CASSSPAEAEETQYF
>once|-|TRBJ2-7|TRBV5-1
TGCGCCAGCAGCTTGGCCGGGACTCCGGGTTACGAGCAGTACTTC
CASSLAGTPGYEQYF
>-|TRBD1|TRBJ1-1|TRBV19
TGTGCCAGTATCCCCCGGGACAGGGGGTATCGAGGCACTGAAGCTTTCTTT
CASIPRDRGYRGTEAFF
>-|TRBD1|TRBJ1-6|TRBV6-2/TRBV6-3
TGTGCCAGCAGTTTCGGGACAGAGAATTCACCCCTCCACTTT
CASSFGTENSPLHF
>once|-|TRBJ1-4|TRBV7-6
TGTGCCAGCAGCTCCCTCACCCTGGAAAAGGGCGGGGAAAAACTGTTTTTT
CASSSLTLEKGGEKLFF
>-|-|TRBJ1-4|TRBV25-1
TGTGCCAGCCGCAGTGAAAAACTGTTTTTT
CASRSEKLFF
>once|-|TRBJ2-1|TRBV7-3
TGTGCCAGCAGCTTAGCGGGGGCCCTATCAAACAATGAGCAGTTCTTC
CASSLAGALSNNEQFF
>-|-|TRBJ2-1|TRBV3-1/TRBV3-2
TGTGCCAGCAGTCGCTACGACAGCTCCTACAATGAGCAGTTCTTC
CASSRYDSSYNEQFF
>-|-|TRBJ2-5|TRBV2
TGTGCCAGCAGTCCCATAGGGGGGGGACACAGCCAAGAGACCCAGTACTTC
CASSPIGGGHSQETQYF
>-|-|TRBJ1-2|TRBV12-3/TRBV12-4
TGTGCCAGCAGTTCCAGGGGTTCGAGCTACACCTTC
CASSSRGSSYTF
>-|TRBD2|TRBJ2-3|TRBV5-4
TGTGCCAGCAGCTTGGGGCGTGGTAGCGGGGGGGGCACAGATACGCAGTATTTT
CASSLGRGSGGGTDTQYF
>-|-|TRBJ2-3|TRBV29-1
TGCAGCGTTGAGGAGGGTTTCACAGATACGCAGTATTTT
CSVEEGFTDTQYF
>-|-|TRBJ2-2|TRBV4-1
TGCGCCAGCAGCCAAGATCACCGGTTGCCCGGACTCACCGGGGAGCTGTTTTTT
CASSQDHRLPGLTGELFF
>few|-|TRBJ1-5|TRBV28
TGTGCCAGCAGCCCGATAAGGACTGACAATCAGCCCCAGCATTTT
CASSPIRTDNQPQHF
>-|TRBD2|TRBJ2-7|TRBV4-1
TGCGCCAGCAGCCAAAGGAGCGGGGTGGAGTACGAGCAGTACTTC
CASSQRSGVEYEQYF
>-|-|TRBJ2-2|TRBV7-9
TGTGCCAGCAGCCCTTTGGACAGCTCCACCGGGGAGCTGTTTTTT
CASSPLDSSTGELFF
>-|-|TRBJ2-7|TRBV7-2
TGTGCCAGCAGCTTAGGTAGCGGTACCTACGAGCAGTACTTC
CASSLGSGTYEQYF
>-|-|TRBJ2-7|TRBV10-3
TGTGCCATCAGTGATACCAGGGGCGACGAGCAGTACTTC
CAISDTRGDEQYF
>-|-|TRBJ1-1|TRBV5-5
TGTGCCAGCAGCCGGGATCCTGTGCCAGGTTCTGCGGCTTTCTTT
CASSRDPVPGSAAFF
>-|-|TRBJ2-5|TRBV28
TGTGCCAGCAGTCCTACAGGGTTTGAGGGGGAGACCCAGTACTTC
CASSPTGFEGETQYF
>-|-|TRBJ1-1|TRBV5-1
TGCGCCAGCAGCTTACGGGGGGAGAACACTGAAGCTTTCTTT
CASSLRGENTEAFF
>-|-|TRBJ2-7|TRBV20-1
TGCAGTGCTAGTGGGCCCGGGACATCATCCTACGAGCAGTACTTC
CSASGPGTSSYEQYF
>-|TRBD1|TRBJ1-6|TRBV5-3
TGTGCCAGAAGCCCTTATGACAGGGGTCCTAATTCACCCCTCCACTTT
CARSPYDRGPNSPLHF
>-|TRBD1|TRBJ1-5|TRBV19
TGTGCCAGCACCCCACAGGGGGAAGCTGGGAGCAATCAGCCCCAGCATTTT
CASTPQGEAGSNQPQHF
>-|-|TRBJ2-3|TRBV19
TGTGCCAGTAGTAGACTTCAGGGCTCAGCAGATACGCAGTATTTT
CASSRLQGSADTQYF